This T cell receptor beta chain was profiled in a study of shared clonotypes between healthy human individuals. Findings of the study overall: Represented diversity (both genetic and exposure-history) was limited by the small number of donors. The study sampled only blood, and tissue repertoires likely differ.

Losses at the gene ends were 6 bases for V and 6 bases for J; bases not matched to a gene: 6. Germline lookup yields CDR1 MNHEY and CDR2 SVGAGI. This CDR3 contains 13 residues. Genomic DNA per cell subset filled all wells of several immunoSEQ plates. Sequencing was performed with immunoSEQ multiplex PCR; in TCRdb, only in-frame clones are kept and a portion is missing. Here the sample spans some 490,000 clones, approximately 82% being singletons. As concerns this clone: Its antigen remains unidentified.

The specimen sequenced was PBMCs. The receptor was derived from a woman aged 40 to 49 in good health. Some clones in this sample may be carry-over from other donors' samples. V gene TRBV6-5 combines with J gene TRBJ2-7; 9 bases fit TRBD1. For the CDR3, the DNA is TGTGCCAGCAGGTGGGACAGGGTAAGCGAGCAGTACTTC. Its translation: CASRWDRVSEQYF.